Below are 30 T cell receptor beta chains sequenced from a single sample in a study of T-cell reconstitution after alpha-beta-depleted transplantation in children. Using unique molecular identifiers, the investigators prepared the TCRbeta library. One entry per CDR3 protein results from TCRdb running MiXCR on the PCR reads. Of around 580,000 distinct CDR3 sequences in the sample, roughly a quarter were seen once. The sequences come from PBMCs, collected before TCRalphabeta/CD19-depleted stem cell transplant. The receptor source for this set is a boy younger than two with Wiskott-Aldrich syndrome, due to receive a stem cell transplant.

This clonotype was counted between two and nine times. V is TRBV5-1 and J is TRBJ2-3; tentative D call: TRBD1 (5 bases). The CDR3 totals 14 residues. Trimming left V 1 base short and J 6 bases short, with 12 bases between. The V gene's germline CDR1 is SGHRS and CDR2 YFSETQ. CDR3 loop: CASSLPGSGDTQYF. The CDR3 DNA sequence: TGCGCCAGCAGCTTGCCTGGGTCAGGGGATACGCAGTATTTT.

The rearrangement joins TRBV5-1 to TRBJ2-2; 7 positions agree with TRBD1. Germline loops: CDR1 SGHRS, CDR2 YFSETQ. This CDR3 comprises 15 residues. Losses at the gene ends were 3 bases for V and 1 base for J; bases not matched to a gene: 3. The CDR3 spells CASSWDSLNTGELFF. The CDR3 bases are TGCGCCAGCAGCTGGGACAGTTTGAACACCGGGGAGCTGTTTTTT.

This clonotype has more than one count but fewer than ten. The chain joins TRBV5-1 to TRBJ2-1; possible D gene TRBD2, 5 bases. CDR3 length: 16 amino acids. The V end lost 4 bases, the J end lost 5 bases, and 19 bases lay between the germline ends. Germline lookup yields CDR1 SGHRS and CDR2 YFSETQ. CDR3 bases: TGCGCCAGCAGCCTAATGTGGGGAGACGAAGACAATGAGCAGTTCTTC. It encodes CASSLMWGDEDNEQFF. Filled out from reference TRBV5-1 and TRBJ2-1, the complete variable domain reads KAGVTQTPRYLIKTRGQQVTLSCSPISGHRSVSWYQQTPGQGLQFLFEYFSETQRNKGNFPGRFSGRQFSNSRSEMNVSTLELGDSALYLCASSLMWGDEDNEQFFGPGTRLTVL.

There are a few counts of this clonotype. The chain joins TRBV20-1 to TRBJ2-4; the D gene is possibly TRBD2 (6 bases). Trimming left V 2 bases short and J 0 bases short, with 14 bases between. There are 16 residues in the CDR3. The germline CDR1 and CDR2 sequences are DFQATT and SNEGSKA (reference sequence). CDR3 region: CSARRGLGLAKNIQYF. For the CDR3, the DNA is TGCAGTGCTAGAAGGGGATTGGGACTAGCCAAAAACATTCAGTACTTC.

The rearrangement uses TRBV15 and TRBJ2-1; unclear D gene. CDR3 length: 12 residues. Germline V gene data show CDR1 as LNHNV and CDR2 as YYDKDF (reference sequence). V shed 1 base and J shed 9 bases, with 7 bases lying between them. As DNA, the CDR3 is TGTGCCACCAGCAGAGTTCTCGGTGAGCAGTTCTTC. Translation: CATSRVLGEQFF.

There are a few counts of this clonotype. The rearrangement joins TRBV5-1 to TRBJ2-7, with D maybe TRBD1 (5 bases). This CDR3 contains 13 residues. Germline-derived CDR1 and CDR2 are SGHRS and YFSETQ. Trimming pared 7 bases from V and 4 bases from J, leaving 15 bases between. CDR3 DNA: TGCGCCAGCGGGGCAGAAACCCTTTACGAGCAGTACTTC. It yields the protein CASGAETLYEQYF.

Only one count was recorded for this clonotype. J is TRBJ2-2 and V is TRBV5-1; D is undetermined. V was pared by 6 bases and J by 0 bases, with 12 bases between. This CDR3 region has 15 residues. Germline V lookup: CDR1 SGHRS, CDR2 YFSETQ. The CDR3 loop is CASKTTETNTGELFF. The CDR3 coding sequence is TGCGCCAGCAAAACGACGGAGACGAACACCGGGGAGCTGTTTTTT.

The chain carries TRBV7-9 and TRBJ2-5; D gene unclear. Germline lookup yields CDR1 SEHNR and CDR2 FQNEAQ (reference sequence). With 0 bases removed from V and 4 bases from J, the gap between germline ends came to 15 bases. The CDR3 is 16 residues long. The CDR3 here is CASSLAPWGYRETQYF. The CDR3 bases are TGTGCCAGCAGCTTAGCGCCGTGGGGATATAGAGAGACCCAGTACTTC.

This clonotype came up a few times. This chain connects TRBV28 to TRBJ2-7; D gene uncertain. Germline V lookup: CDR1 MDHEN, CDR2 SYDVKM. The CDR3 consists of 14 residues. Trimming left V 5 bases short and J 5 bases short, with 16 bases between. Here the CDR3 reads CASSGMKGFDEQYF. For the CDR3, the DNA is TGTGCCAGCAGTGGGATGAAGGGTTTCGACGAGCAGTACTTC.

The J gene is TRBJ2-7, the V gene TRBV10-2; D remains unclear. CDR1 is WSHSY, CDR2 SAAADI, per germline. The length of the CDR3 is 14 residues. V was shortened by 2 bases and J by 0 bases, with 8 bases between the two germline ends. The CDR3 DNA is TGCGCCAGCAGTGAGAAGGTCAGCTCCTACGAGCAGTACTTC. Its protein product is CASSEKVSSYEQYF.

The sample holds a few counts of this clonotype. The chain recombines TRBV12-3 or TRBV12-4 with TRBJ2-1; 11 positions match TRBD2. The CDR3 is made up of 14 amino acids. The J segment lost 8 bases and the V segment lost 5 bases, leaving 5 bases of the junction unmatched. This CDR3 is CASSASGRWDEQFF. CDR3 bases: TGTGCCAGCAGTGCTAGCGGGAGGTGGGATGAGCAGTTCTTC.

This clonotype was detected a few times. The chain is built from TRBV3-1 and TRBJ2-1; 13 bases map to TRBD2. This CDR3 spans 14 amino acids. In germline, CDR1 is LGHDT, CDR2 YNNKEL (reference sequence). The V and J ends lost 2 bases and 13 bases, in that order; junction bases with no gene match: 5. CDR3 DNA: TGTGCCAGCAGCCAACCCGGGACTAGCGGGAACCAGTTCTTC. Translation gives CASSQPGTSGNQFF.

This clonotype has just a few counts. The chain is built from TRBV5-5 and TRBJ2-2; D perhaps matches TRBD1 (6 bases). Trimming took 4 bases from V and 4 from J, leaving 14 bases between them. Germline assignment: CDR1 SGHKS and CDR2 YYEKEE (reference sequence). The CDR3 length is 15 residues. The CDR3 nucleotides read TGTGCCAGCAGCCTTTACAGGGCGGGCACCGGGGAGCTGTTTTTT. Translation: CASSLYRAGTGELFF. The variable domain in full, completed from reference TRBV5-5 and TRBJ2-2, reads DAGVTQSPTHLIKTRGQQVTLRCSPISGHKSVSWYQQVLGQGPQFIFQYYEKEERGRGNFPDRFSARQFPNYSSELNVNALLLGDSALYLCASSLYRAGTGELFFGEGSRLTVL.

Concerning this clonotype: Germline is not matched at one junction end, which may reflect a read error. The CDR3 region has the DNA TGCTGTGCTAGTGTGGGATATAACTATGGCTACACCTTC. Encoded protein: CCASVGYNYGYTF. The chain recombines TRBV20-1 with TRBJ1-2; D call uncertain. Per germline, CDR1 DFQATT and CDR2 SNEGSKA (reference sequence). The CDR3 contains 13 residues.

The chain combines TRBV4-1 with TRBJ2-2; 8 positions agree with TRBD2. Germline CDR1 and CDR2: MGHRA and YSYEKL. This CDR3 contains 16 residues. V shed 2 bases, J shed 2 bases, and the junction held 4 bases outside the gene matches. As DNA, the CDR3 is TGCGCCAGCAGCCAAACCGGGACTAGAAACACCGGGGAGCTGTTTTTT. Translating gives CASSQTGTRNTGELFF.

The V and J genes are TRBV5-1 and TRBJ2-5; D remains unclear. The germline gives CDR1 SGHRS, CDR2 YFSETQ. The CDR3 is 11 amino acids. Trimming removed 7 bases at V and 2 bases at J, with 6 bases between. The CDR3: CASGSQETQYF. The CDR3 DNA sequence: TGCGCCAGCGGATCTCAAGAGACCCAGTACTTC.

A few counts support this clonotype. The J gene is TRBJ2-7, the V gene TRBV5-1, with 13 bases fitting TRBD2. The CDR3 is 17 amino acids. Trimming cost V 4 bases and J 3 bases; bases outside gene matches: 10. Germline V gene sequence: CDR1 SGHRS, CDR2 YFSETQ. In nucleotides, the CDR3 is TGCGCCAGCAGCGGGGGACTAGCGGGAAGAGGGGACTACGAGCAGTACTTC. The encoded protein is CASSGGLAGRGDYEQYF.

This clonotype was counted a few times. This sequence joins TRBV5-1 and TRBJ2-7; D gene unclear. The CDR3 is 13 residues long. Trimming left V 0 bases short and J 3 bases short, with 7 bases between. Germline V CDR1 and CDR2: SGHRS, YFSETQ. The CDR3: CASSLGANYEQYF. CDR3 DNA: TGCGCCAGCAGCTTGGGGGCTAACTACGAGCAGTACTTC.

The chain employs TRBV5-1 and TRBJ2-7; D is perhaps TRBD2 (8 bases). Trimming left V 7 bases short and J 2 bases short, with 19 bases between. Germline V gene data show CDR1 as SGHRS and CDR2 as YFSETQ. The CDR3 sequence is 15 residues long. The CDR3 reads CASSRGGGRTYEQYF. CDR3 in DNA: TGCGCCAGCTCCCGAGGGGGCGGGAGGACCTACGAGCAGTACTTC.

This chain connects TRBV25-1 to TRBJ2-7; D gene unclear. The CDR3 is made up of 14 amino acids. The V end was cut by 0 bases, the J end by 3 bases, with 9 bases between. Germline V gene data show CDR1 as MGHDK and CDR2 as SYGVNS. CDR3 region: CASSEYGEVYEQYF. In DNA, the CDR3 is TGTGCCAGCAGTGAATATGGGGAAGTCTACGAGCAGTACTTC.

The chain has TRBV5-1 and TRBJ2-7; D possibly corresponds to TRBD1 (6 bases). From germline, CDR1 is SGHRS and CDR2 YFSETQ. The CDR3 covers 16 residues. The ends were cut back, 4 bases at V and 2 bases at J, with 19 bases in the middle. The CDR3 loop reads CASSITGTPTPYEQYF. The DNA of the CDR3 is TGCGCCAGCAGCATCACCGGGACACCGACTCCCTACGAGCAGTACTTC.

This clonotype was seen a handful of times. The chain is built from TRBV7-2 and TRBJ2-7; 7 nucleotides align to TRBD1. Per the germline V gene, CDR1 is SGHTA and CDR2 is FQGNSA. This CDR3 contains 13 residues. Trimming cost V 5 bases and J 10 bases; bases outside gene matches: 11. The CDR3 protein is CASSQRQGLFQYF. In DNA, the CDR3 is TGTGCCAGCAGCCAGAGACAGGGCCTTTTCCAGTACTTC.

The gene calls are TRBV10-3 and TRBJ2-1, with 9 nucleotides matching TRBD2. After removal of 6 bases from V and 8 bases from J, the junction contained 8 bases not matched to a gene. Germline values: CDR1 ENHRY, CDR2 SYGVKD. The CDR3 is made up of 14 amino acids. DNA of the CDR3: TGTGCCATCAGGGGACTAGCCTCTAGGGATGAGCAGTTCTTC. This encodes CAIRGLASRDEQFF.

The CDR3 bases are TGTGCCAGCAGTTCCGGCGGGAGGAACAATGAGCAGTTCTTC. Translating it yields CASSSGGRNNEQFF. The V and J genes are TRBV25-1 and TRBJ2-1, with 8 nucleotides matching TRBD2. From germline, CDR1 is MGHDK and CDR2 SYGVNS. V gave up 5 bases and J gave up 5 bases; unmatched junction bases: 5. CDR3 length: 14 residues.

V is TRBV27 and J is TRBJ2-7, with a tentative D call TRBD1 (6 bases). The CDR3 sequence is 15 residues long. V shed 2 bases and J shed 0 bases, with 11 bases lying between them. From germline, CDR1 is MNHEY and CDR2 SMNVEV (reference sequence). CDR3 sequence: CASSLVRDTSYEQYF. The CDR3 DNA sequence: TGTGCCAGCAGTTTAGTCCGGGACACCTCCTACGAGCAGTACTTC.

This clonotype appeared a few times. J is TRBJ1-1 and V is TRBV7-9; D unresolved. The CDR3 totals 17 residues. Germline-derived CDR1 and CDR2 are SEHNR and FQNEAQ (reference sequence). Trimming left V 4 bases short and J 1 base short, with 19 bases between. For the CDR3, the DNA is TGTGCCAGCAGCTCCCTGAATCACGGTGACTCGAACACTGAAGCTTTCTTT. It codes for CASSSLNHGDSNTEAFF.

The chain combines TRBV5-1 with TRBJ2-1, with a weak D call TRBD2 (6 bases). The CDR3 is 16 amino acids. V lost 0 bases to trimming and J lost 4 bases, with 14 bases between them. Germline loops: CDR1 SGHRS, CDR2 YFSETQ. CDR3 in DNA: TGCGCCAGCAGCTTGGATGGCGGGACGGCTTACAATGAGCAGTTCTTC. Translated, it gives CASSLDGGTAYNEQFF. Using reference TRBV5-1 and TRBJ2-1 for the parts outside the CDR3, the full variable domain is KAGVTQTPRYLIKTRGQQVTLSCSPISGHRSVSWYQQTPGQGLQFLFEYFSETQRNKGNFPGRFSGRQFSNSRSEMNVSTLELGDSALYLCASSLDGGTAYNEQFFGPGTRLTVL.

The gene calls are TRBV20-1 and TRBJ1-4; 8 nucleotides align to TRBD1. The CDR3 has 13 amino acids. Germline V gene lookup returns CDR1 DFQATT and CDR2 SNEGSKA (reference sequence). Trimming took 1 base from V and 8 from J; bases not matched to a gene: 3. The CDR3 DNA sequence: TGCAGTGCTAGAGGACAGGGGCAGGAAAAACTGTTTTTT. It is translated as CSARGQGQEKLFF.

This clonotype was counted a few times. The gene calls are TRBV4-2 and TRBJ2-5, with 8 bases aligning to TRBD1. V lost 1 base and J lost 4; bases outside the gene matches: 5. Germline-derived CDR1 and CDR2 are LGHNA and YNFKEQ. CDR3 length equals 15 residues. The chain's CDR3 is CASSQAGQVAETQYF. CDR3 sequence (DNA): TGTGCCAGCAGCCAAGCGGGACAGGTCGCAGAGACCCAGTACTTC.

V gene TRBV24-1 combines with J gene TRBJ2-2, with 10 nucleotides matching TRBD1. The germline V gene encodes CDR1 KGHDR and CDR2 SFDVKD. Unmatched junction bases numbered 5, after V lost 4 bases and J lost 4 bases. The CDR3 is 16 residues long. The CDR3 is CATSDSGTGATGELFF. CDR3 coding DNA: TGTGCCACCAGTGACTCCGGGACAGGGGCCACCGGGGAGCTGTTTTTT.